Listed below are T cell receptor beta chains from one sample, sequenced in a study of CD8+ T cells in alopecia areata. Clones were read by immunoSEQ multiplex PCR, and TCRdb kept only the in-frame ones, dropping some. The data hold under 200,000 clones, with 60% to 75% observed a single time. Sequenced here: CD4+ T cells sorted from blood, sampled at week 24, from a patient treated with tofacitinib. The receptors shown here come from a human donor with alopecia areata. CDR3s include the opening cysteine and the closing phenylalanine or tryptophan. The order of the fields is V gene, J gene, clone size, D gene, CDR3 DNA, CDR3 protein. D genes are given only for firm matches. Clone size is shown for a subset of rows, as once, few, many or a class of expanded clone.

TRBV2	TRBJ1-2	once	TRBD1	TGTGCCAGCAGGACGGGACAGGGAGGTGGCTACACCTTC	CASRTGQGGGYTF
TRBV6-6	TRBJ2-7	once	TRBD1	TGTGCCAGCAGTTACTGGGACAGGGCGAGGGAGCAGTACTTC	CASSYWDRAREQYF
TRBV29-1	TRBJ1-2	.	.	TGCAGCGTGGTGAGGGGGGGCAAAGGCTACACCTTC	CSVVRGGKGYTF
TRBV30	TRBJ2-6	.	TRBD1	TGTGCCTGGAGTGTAGCCTACAGGGGGCGGACCTCTGGGGCCAACGTCCTGACTTTC	CAWSVAYRGRTSGANVLTF
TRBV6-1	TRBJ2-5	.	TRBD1	TGTGCCAGCAGGAGGACAGGCCAAGAGACCCAGTACTTC	CASRRTGQETQYF
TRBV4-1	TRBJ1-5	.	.	TGCGCCAGCAGCCAAGGAGGAGGGGCTCAGCATTTT	CASSQGGGAQHF
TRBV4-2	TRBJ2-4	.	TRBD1	TGTGCCAGCAGCCAAGGACAGGGGCTAAACATTCAGTACTTC	CASSQGQGLNIQYF
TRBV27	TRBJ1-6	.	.	TGTGCCAGCAGTTTTTTGTTCACTCTTCATAATTCACCCCTCCACTTT	CASSFLFTLHNSPLHF
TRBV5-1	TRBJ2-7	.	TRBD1	TGCGCCAGCAGCTCTGACAGGGGCTCCTACGAGCAGTACTTC	CASSSDRGSYEQYF
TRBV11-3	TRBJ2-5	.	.	TGTGCCAGCAGCTTAGTCGCGATTCAAGAGACCCAGTACTTC	CASSLVAIQETQYF
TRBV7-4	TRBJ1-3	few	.	TGTGCCAGCAGCTTTTCAAACACCATATATTTT	CASSFSNTIYF
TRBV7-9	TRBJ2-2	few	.	TGTGCCAGCACCCATAAGGGATCCACCGGGGAGCTGTTTTTT	CASTHKGSTGELFF
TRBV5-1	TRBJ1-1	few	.	TGCGCCAGCAGCCCGGCGACAGCAACTTCTATGAACACTGAAGCTTTCTTT	CASSPATATSMNTEAFF
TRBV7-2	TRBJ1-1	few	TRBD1	TGTGCCAGCAGCTTAGATCACAGGGGGGGGACTGAAGCTTTCTTT	CASSLDHRGGTEAFF
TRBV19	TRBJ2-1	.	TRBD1	TGTGCCAGTAGTTACCCGGACAGGAACAATGAGCAGTTCTTC	CASSYPDRNNEQFF
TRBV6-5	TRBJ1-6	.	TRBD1	TGTGCCAGCAGGGGGGGGACAGATAATTCACCCCTCCACTTT	CASRGGTDNSPLHF
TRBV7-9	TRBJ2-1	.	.	TGTGCCAGCAGCTTGCAGACGGTCAATGAGCAGTTCTTC	CASSLQTVNEQFF
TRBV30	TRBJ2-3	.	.	TGTGCCTGGAGTGCCGCCGCCGCAGATACGCAGTATTTT	CAWSAAAADTQYF
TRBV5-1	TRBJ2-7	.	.	TGCGCCAGCAGCTTGGTGGGAACTGCCGTATCCTACGAGCAGTACTTC	CASSLVGTAVSYEQYF
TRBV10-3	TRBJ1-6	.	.	TGTGCCATCAGGTCTAGGGAGGATTCACCCCTCCACTTT	CAIRSREDSPLHF
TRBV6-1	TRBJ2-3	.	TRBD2	TGTGCCAGCAGTGAGCACTTTAGCGGGGGGCTCACAGATACGCAGTATTTT	CASSEHFSGGLTDTQYF
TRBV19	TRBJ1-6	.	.	TGTGCCAGTAGTATAGCCACCGGGACTCCGTCTCGAGCCCTCCACTTT	CASSIATGTPSRALHF
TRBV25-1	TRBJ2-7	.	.	TGTGCCAGCAGCAGAGCCGCGGAGCAGTACTTC	CASSRAAEQYF
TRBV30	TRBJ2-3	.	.	TGTGCCCTCCGAGACACAGATACGCAGTATTTT	CALRDTDTQYF
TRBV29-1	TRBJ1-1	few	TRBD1	TGCAGCGTTGAACGGGACAGGAACACTGAAGCTTTCTTT	CSVERDRNTEAFF
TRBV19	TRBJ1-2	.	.	TGTGCCAGTAGTGGCAAGGGGATGGGCTCTGGCTACACCTTC	CASSGKGMGSGYTF
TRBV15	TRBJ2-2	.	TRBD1	TGTGCCACCAGCTCCGGACAGGGCCACGGGGAGCTGTTTTTT	CATSSGQGHGELFF
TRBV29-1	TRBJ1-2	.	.	TGCAGCGTTGAAGCCTATAGTGCAGGCTCTGGCTACACCTTC	CSVEAYSAGSGYTF
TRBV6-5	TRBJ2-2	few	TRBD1	TGTGCCAGCGCGCAGGGGGCTAGCACCGGGGAGCTGTTTTTT	CASAQGASTGELFF
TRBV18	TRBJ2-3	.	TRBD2	TGTGCCAGCTCACCGCAGCGGGGGGTGACAGATACGCAGTATTTT	CASSPQRGVTDTQYF
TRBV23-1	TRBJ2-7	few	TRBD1	TGCGCCAGCAGTTGGGGACAGGGGGTCGACGAGCAGTACTTC	CASSWGQGVDEQYF
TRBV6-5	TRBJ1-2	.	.	TGTGCCAGCAGACAGGGAAACTATGGCTACACCTTC	CASRQGNYGYTF
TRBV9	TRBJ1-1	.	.	TGTGCCAGCAGCGTAGATGGGGGCTCGAACACTGAAGCTTTCTTT	CASSVDGGSNTEAFF
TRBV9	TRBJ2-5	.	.	TGTGCCAGCAGCGTAGTGGGATCCGGAGAGACCCAGTACTTC	CASSVVGSGETQYF
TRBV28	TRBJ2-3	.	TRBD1	TGTGCCAGCAGTTTCTTGGGACAGAAACCCACAGATACGCAGTATTTT	CASSFLGQKPTDTQYF